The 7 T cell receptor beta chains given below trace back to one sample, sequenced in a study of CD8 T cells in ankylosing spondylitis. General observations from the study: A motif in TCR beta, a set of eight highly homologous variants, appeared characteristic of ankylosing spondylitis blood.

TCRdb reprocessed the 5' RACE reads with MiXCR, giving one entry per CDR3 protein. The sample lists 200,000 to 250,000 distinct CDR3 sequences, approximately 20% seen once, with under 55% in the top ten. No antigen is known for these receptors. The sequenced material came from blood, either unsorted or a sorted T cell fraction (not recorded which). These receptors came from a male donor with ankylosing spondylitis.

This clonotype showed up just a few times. CDR3 in DNA: TGTGCCACCAGTGAGTCTGACAGGGGTGGGGCCAACGTCCTGACTTTC. It codes for CATSESDRGGANVLTF. The chain employs TRBV24-1 and TRBJ2-6; 8 bases fit TRBD1. V gave up 4 bases and J gave up 3 bases; unmatched junction bases: 4. CDR3 length equals 16 residues. Germline loops: CDR1 KGHDR, CDR2 SFDVKD.

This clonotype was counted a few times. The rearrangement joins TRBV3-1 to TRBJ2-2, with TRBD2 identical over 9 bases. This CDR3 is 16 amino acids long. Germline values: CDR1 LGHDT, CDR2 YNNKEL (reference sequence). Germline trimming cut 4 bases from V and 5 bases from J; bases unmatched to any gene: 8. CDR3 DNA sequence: TGTGCCAGCAGCCCTCGGACGCGGGAGGGAACCGGGGAGCTGTTTTTT. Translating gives CASSPRTREGTGELFF.

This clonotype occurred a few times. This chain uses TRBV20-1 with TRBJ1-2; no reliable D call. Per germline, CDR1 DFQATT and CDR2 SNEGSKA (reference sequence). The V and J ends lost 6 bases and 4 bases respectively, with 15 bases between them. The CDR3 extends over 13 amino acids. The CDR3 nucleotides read TGCAGTGCACGCTGGGCCGTCGGCTATGGCTACACCTTC. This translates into CSARWAVGYGYTF.

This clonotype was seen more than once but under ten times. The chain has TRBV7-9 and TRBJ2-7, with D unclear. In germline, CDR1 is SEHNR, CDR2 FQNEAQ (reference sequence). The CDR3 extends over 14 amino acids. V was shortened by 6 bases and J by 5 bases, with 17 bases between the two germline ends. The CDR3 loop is CASRLGPLGHEQYF. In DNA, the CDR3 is TGTGCCAGCAGACTCGGACCGCTCGGCCACGAGCAGTACTTC.

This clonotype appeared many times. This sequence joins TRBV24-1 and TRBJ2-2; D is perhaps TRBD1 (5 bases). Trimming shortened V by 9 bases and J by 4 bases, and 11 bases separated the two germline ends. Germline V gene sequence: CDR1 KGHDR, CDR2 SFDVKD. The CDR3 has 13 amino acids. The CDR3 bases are TGTGCCACCTCCGACAGCTCCACCGGGGAGCTGTTTTTT. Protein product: CATSDSSTGELFF.

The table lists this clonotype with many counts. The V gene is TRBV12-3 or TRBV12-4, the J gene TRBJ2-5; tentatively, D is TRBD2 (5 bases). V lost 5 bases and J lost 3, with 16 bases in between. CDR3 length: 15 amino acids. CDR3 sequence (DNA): TGTGCCAGCAGTGCCGGGGATTACGGCAAAGAGACCCAGTACTTC. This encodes CASSAGDYGKETQYF.

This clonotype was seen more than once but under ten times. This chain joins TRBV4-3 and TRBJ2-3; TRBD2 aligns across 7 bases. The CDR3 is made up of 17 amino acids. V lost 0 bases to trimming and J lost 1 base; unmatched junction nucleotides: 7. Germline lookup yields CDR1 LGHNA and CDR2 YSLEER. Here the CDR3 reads CASSQDRSGAGTDTQYF. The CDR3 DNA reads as TGCGCCAGCAGCCAAGATAGGAGCGGGGCGGGCACAGATACGCAGTATTTT.